A selection of T cell receptor beta chains follows, all from one sample in a study of molecular identifiers for immune sequencing clone quantification. From the PCR reads, TCRdb called clonotypes with MiXCR, one entry per CDR3 protein. Altogether more than 450,000 distinct CDR3 sequences are present, around 23% being singletons, with the ten largest covering just over 0.75%. The specimen was naive CD8+ T cells from blood, with Jurkat cell RNA spiked in. These receptor sequences come from a human donor in good health. Some libraries in this study had Jurkat cell RNA spiked in. Each CDR3 is given with its conserved first and last residue. A D gene is named only where the DNA matches it firmly. The size entry is marked missing in some rows and otherwise reads once, few, many or a size class.

V gene	D gene	J gene	clone size	CDR3 DNA	CDR3 protein
TRBV7-9	.	TRBJ1-6	few	TGTGCCAGCAGCTTAGGGACAGATGAACTCCCGAGCTCCTATAATTCACCCCTCCACTTT	CASSLGTDELPSSYNSPLHF
TRBV6-5	TRBD1	TRBJ2-7	many	TGTGCCAGCAGTTCCTCGACAGGGGGTTTCTACGAGCAGTACTTC	CASSSSTGGFYEQYF
TRBV9	.	TRBJ1-5	few	TGTGCCAGCAGCCCAGTGGGGGGGCAGCCCCAGCATTTT	CASSPVGGQPQHF
TRBV20-1	.	TRBJ2-7	few	TGCAGTGCTCCCCTCGTTTCGGGCGAGCAGTACTTC	CSAPLVSGEQYF
TRBV5-8	TRBD2	TRBJ2-7	few	TGTGCCAGCAGCTTGGCCGCGGGAGTGGGTTACGAGCAGTACTTC	CASSLAAGVGYEQYF
TRBV29-1	.	TRBJ2-1	many	TGCAGCGTTGAAGCGGTGGTCTTCCATGAGCAGTTCTTC	CSVEAVVFHEQFF
TRBV6-4	.	TRBJ2-6	.	TGTGCCAGCATCCGATGCTCTGGGGCCAACGTCCTGACTTTC	CASIRCSGANVLTF
TRBV7-9	.	TRBJ2-7	many	TGTGCCAGCAGCCCTTCCGGGGGCTACGAGCAGTACTTC	CASSPSGGYEQYF
TRBV7-9	.	TRBJ2-7	.	TGTGCCAGCAGCTTTATGAGGGATGAGCAGTACTTC	CASSFMRDEQYF
TRBV5-6	.	TRBJ2-3	many	TGTGCCAGCAGCCTAGGACCATCAGATACGCAGTATTTT	CASSLGPSDTQYF
TRBV13	TRBD1	TRBJ2-7	.	TGTGCCAGCAGCTCCGAGGGACAGGGGTCCCGGTTGCAGTACTTC	CASSSEGQGSRLQYF
TRBV20-1	.	TRBJ2-7	once	TGCAATGCTATAGGAAGCTACGAGCAGTACTTC	CNAIGSYEQYF
TRBV28	.	TRBJ1-1	many	TGTGCCAGCAGTTCCCGCATGAACACTGAAGCTTTCTTT	CASSSRMNTEAFF
TRBV20-1	TRBD2	TRBJ2-3	.	TGCAGTGCTAGAGACCGAGAAGGACTAGCGGGAGGGTTCGGCACAGATACGCAGTATTTT	CSARDREGLAGGFGTDTQYF
TRBV30	.	TRBJ2-1	.	TGTGCCTGGAGTAGTGACTTTAACAATGAGCAGTTCTTC	CAWSSDFNNEQFF
TRBV4-2	TRBD1	TRBJ2-7	.	TGTGCCAGCAGCCAAGTGTGGGACAGAACCTACGAGCAGTACTTC	CASSQVWDRTYEQYF
TRBV27	TRBD2	TRBJ2-3	.	TGTGCCAGCAGTATTAGCGGGAGTGTAACAGATACGCAGTATTTT	CASSISGSVTDTQYF